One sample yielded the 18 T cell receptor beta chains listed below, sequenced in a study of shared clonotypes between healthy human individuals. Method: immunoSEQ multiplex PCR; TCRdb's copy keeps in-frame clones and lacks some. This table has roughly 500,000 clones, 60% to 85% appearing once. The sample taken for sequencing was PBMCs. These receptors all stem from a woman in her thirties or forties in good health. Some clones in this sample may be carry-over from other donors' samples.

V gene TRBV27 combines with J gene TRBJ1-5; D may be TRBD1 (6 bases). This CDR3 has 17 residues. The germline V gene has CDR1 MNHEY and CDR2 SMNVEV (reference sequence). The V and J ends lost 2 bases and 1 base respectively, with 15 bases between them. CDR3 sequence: CASSLGRGRGSNQPQHF. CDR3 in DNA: TGTGCCAGCAGTTTAGGCAGGGGCCGGGGGAGCAATCAGCCCCAGCATTTT.

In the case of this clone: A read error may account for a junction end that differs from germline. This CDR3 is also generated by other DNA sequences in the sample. CDR3 coding DNA: TGTGCCAGCAGTTTATTCGGGACTAGCGCCCCCTACGAGCAGTATTTC. Its protein is CASSLFGTSAPYEQYF. This chain uses TRBV27 with TRBJ2-7, with TRBD2 matching over 10 bases. The CDR3 contains 16 residues. The germline V gene encodes CDR1 MNHEY and CDR2 SMNVEV (reference sequence).

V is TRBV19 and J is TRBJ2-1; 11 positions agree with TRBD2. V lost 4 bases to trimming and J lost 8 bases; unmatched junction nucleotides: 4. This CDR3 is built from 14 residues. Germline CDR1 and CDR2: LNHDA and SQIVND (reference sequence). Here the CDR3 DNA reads TGTGCCAGTAGTACTCCGGGACTAGCGGATGAGCAGTTCTTC. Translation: CASSTPGLADEQFF.

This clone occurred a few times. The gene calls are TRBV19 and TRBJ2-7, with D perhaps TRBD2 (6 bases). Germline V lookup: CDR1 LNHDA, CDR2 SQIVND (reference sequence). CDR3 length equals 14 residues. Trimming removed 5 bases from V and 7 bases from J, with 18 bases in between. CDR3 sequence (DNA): TGTGCCAGTAGTGACGGAGGGGATATCTTGGAGCAGTACTTC. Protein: CASSDGGDILEQYF.

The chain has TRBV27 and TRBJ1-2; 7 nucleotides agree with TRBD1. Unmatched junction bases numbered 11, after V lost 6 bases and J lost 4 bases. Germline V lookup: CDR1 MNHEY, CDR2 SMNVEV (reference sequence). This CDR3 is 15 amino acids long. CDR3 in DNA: TGTGCCAGCAGGGCCGGGACAGCTTCCTTCTATGGCTACACCTTC. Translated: CASRAGTASFYGYTF.

The CDR3 coding sequence is TGTGCCAGCAGCTTAGATCTCTCCTACGAGCAGTACTTC. This encodes CASSLDLSYEQYF. The rearrangement joins TRBV7-8 to TRBJ2-7; no clear D gene. CDR1 SGHVS and CDR2 FQNEAQ come from the germline V gene. Trimming stripped 1 base from V and 0 bases from J, with 4 bases between. The CDR3 runs to 13 residues.

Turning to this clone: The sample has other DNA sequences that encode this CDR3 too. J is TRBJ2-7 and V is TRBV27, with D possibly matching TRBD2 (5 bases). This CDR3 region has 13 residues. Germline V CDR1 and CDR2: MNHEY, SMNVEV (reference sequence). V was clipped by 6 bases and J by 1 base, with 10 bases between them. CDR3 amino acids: CASSLTSSYEQYF. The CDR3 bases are TGTGCCAGCAGCTTAACTAGTTCCTACGAGCAGTACTTC.

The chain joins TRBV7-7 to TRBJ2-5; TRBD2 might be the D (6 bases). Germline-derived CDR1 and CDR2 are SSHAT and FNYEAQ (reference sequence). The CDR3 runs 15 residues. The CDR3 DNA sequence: TGTACTAGCAGCTTAGCAAAGGGACCTCAAGAGACCCAGTACTTC. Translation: CTSSLAKGPQETQYF.

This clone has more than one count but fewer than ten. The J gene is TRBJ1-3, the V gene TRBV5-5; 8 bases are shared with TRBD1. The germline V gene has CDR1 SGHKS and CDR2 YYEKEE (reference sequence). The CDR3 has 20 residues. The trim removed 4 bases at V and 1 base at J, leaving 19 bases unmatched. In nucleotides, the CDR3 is TGTGCCAGCAGCCCCAGCTTGACTCGGGCCGGGACAGGTTCTGGAAACACCATATATTTT. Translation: CASSPSLTRAGTGSGNTIYF.

The DNA of the CDR3 is TGTGCCAGCAGTTTACTCGTCGGGTCGAACACCGGGGAGCTGTTTTTT. Translation: CASSLLVGSNTGELFF. This chain joins TRBV27 and TRBJ2-2, with D unclear. Germline V gene sequence: CDR1 MNHEY, CDR2 SMNVEV (reference sequence). This CDR3 contains 16 residues. V lost 2 bases and J 0 bases, leaving 10 bases between the germline ends.

CDR3 nucleotides: TGTGCCTGGAGTGTTCAGGTCGGGCAGCCCCAGCATTTT. Translating it yields CAWSVQVGQPQHF. This chain links TRBV30 with TRBJ1-5; D is undetermined. The CDR3 is 13 amino acids. Trimming took off 0 bases at V and 7 bases at J, with 10 bases between the two ends. Germline V gives CDR1 GTSNPN, CDR2 SVGIG (reference sequence).

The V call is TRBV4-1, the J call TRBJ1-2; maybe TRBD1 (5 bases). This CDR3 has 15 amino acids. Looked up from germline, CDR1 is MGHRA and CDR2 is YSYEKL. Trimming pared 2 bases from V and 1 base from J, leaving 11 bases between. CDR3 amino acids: CASSQTGTLNYGYTF. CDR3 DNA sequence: TGCGCCAGCAGCCAAACCGGGACCCTTAACTATGGCTACACCTTC.

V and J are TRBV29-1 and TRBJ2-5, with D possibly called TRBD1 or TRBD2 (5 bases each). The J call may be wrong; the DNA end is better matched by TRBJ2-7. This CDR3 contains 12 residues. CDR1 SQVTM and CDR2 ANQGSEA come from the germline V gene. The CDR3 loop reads CSGRDGAYEQYF. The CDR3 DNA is TGCAGCGGCCGGGACGGAGCCTACGAGCAGTACTTC.

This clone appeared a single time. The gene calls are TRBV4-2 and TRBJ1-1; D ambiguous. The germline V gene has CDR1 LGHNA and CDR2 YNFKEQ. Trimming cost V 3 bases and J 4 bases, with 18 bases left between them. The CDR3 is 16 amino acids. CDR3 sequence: CASSQEERDSATEAFF. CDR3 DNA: TGTGCCAGCAGCCAGGAAGAACGAGATTCTGCCACTGAAGCTTTCTTT.

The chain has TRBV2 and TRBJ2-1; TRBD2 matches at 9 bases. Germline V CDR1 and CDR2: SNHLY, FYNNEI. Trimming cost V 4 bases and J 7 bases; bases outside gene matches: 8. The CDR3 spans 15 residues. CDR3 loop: CASSAGTSPLNEQFF. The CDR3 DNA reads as TGTGCCAGCAGTGCCGGGACTAGCCCTTTGAATGAGCAGTTCTTC.

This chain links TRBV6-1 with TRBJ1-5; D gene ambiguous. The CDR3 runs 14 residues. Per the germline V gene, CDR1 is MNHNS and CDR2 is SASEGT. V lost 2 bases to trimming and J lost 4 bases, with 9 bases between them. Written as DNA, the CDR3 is TGTGCCAGCAGTGAACTCGGGGTAAATCAGCCCCAGCATTTT. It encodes CASSELGVNQPQHF.

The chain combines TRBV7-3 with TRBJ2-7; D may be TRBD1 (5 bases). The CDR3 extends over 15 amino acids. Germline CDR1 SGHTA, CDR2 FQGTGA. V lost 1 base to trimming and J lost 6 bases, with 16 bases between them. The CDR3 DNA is TGTGCCAGCAGCTTAAGTGGGGCAGGGCGAGGCGAGCAGTACTTC. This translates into CASSLSGAGRGEQYF. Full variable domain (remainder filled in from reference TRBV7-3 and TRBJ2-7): GAGVSQTPSNKVTEKGKYVELRCDPISGHTALYWYRQSLGQGPEFLIYFQGTGAADDSGLPNDRFFAVRPEGSVSTLKIQRTERGDSAVYLCASSLSGAGRGEQYFGPGTRLTVT.

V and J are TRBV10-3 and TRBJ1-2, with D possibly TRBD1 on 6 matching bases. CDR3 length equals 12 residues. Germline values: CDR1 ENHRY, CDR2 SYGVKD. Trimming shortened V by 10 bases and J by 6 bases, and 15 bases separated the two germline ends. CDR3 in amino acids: CATGEQGHGYTF. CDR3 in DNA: TGTGCCACCGGAGAGCAGGGGCATGGCTACACCTTC.